The 17 T cell receptor beta chains below all came from one sample that was sequenced in a study of blood T cell repertoires in COVID-19. Data came from immunoSEQ multiplex PCR; TCRdb stores just in-frame clones and leaves some out. The data contain approximately 210,000 clones, roughly four fifths of them singletons. The material sequenced was peripheral blood. The receptors were gathered from a woman between 45 and 65 years old with active or convalescent COVID-19.

The chain uses TRBV5-4 and TRBJ2-1; possible D gene TRBD1, 5 bases. The ends were cut back, 4 bases at V and 0 bases at J, with 11 bases in the middle. Germline values: CDR1 SGHNT, CDR2 YYREEE (reference sequence). The CDR3 has 15 amino acids. The CDR3 nucleotides are TGTGCCAGCAGCAACGGACATGACTCCTACAATGAGCAGTTCTTC. As protein: CASSNGHDSYNEQFF.

This chain connects TRBV11-2 to TRBJ2-5; D might be TRBD2 (6 bases). The V end was cut by 4 bases, the J end by 5 bases, with 20 bases between. The CDR3 sequence is 16 residues long. Germline V gene lookup returns CDR1 SGHAT and CDR2 FQNNGV. The DNA for the CDR3 is TGTGCCAGCAGCTCCTCACCGACTAGGGGCAGGGAGACCCAGTACTTC. Translating it yields CASSSSPTRGRETQYF.

The chain joins TRBV5-5 to TRBJ2-7, with 8 positions matching TRBD1. CDR1 SGHKS and CDR2 YYEKEE come from the germline V gene (reference sequence). V trimming: 5 bases; J trimming: 0 bases; junction bases outside the gene matches: 7. The CDR3 length is 15 residues. The CDR3 spells CASRLATGGSYEQYV. CDR3 nucleotide sequence: TGTGCCAGCAGGCTCGCTACAGGGGGCTCCTACGAGCAGTACGTC.

The CDR3 DNA follows: TGTGCCAGTAGTATAGACCCGAGCTATAGCAATCAGCCCCAGCATTTT. It translates to CASSIDPSYSNQPQHF. The chain links TRBV19 to TRBJ1-5; D call uncertain. Germline V gene lookup returns CDR1 LNHDA and CDR2 SQIVND (reference sequence). V lost 0 bases, J lost 0 bases, and 9 bases lay in between. This CDR3 has 16 amino acids.

This clone has just a few counts. The V and J genes are TRBV12-3 or TRBV12-4 and TRBJ1-2; D possibly corresponds to TRBD1 (6 bases). V was cut by 10 bases and J by 4 bases, with 10 bases left in between. This CDR3 contains 11 residues. CDR3 sequence (DNA): TGTGCCACTGACAGGTCCTATGGCTACACCTTC. Encoded protein: CATDRSYGYTF.

The chain recombines TRBV28 with TRBJ2-2, with 7 nucleotides matching TRBD1. The germline V gene encodes CDR1 MDHEN and CDR2 SYDVKM. Unmatched junction bases numbered 6, after V lost 5 bases and J lost 3 bases. The CDR3 totals 15 residues. The CDR3 reads CASSQGGADTGELFF. The DNA of the CDR3 is TGTGCCAGCAGTCAAGGGGGCGCGGACACCGGGGAGCTGTTTTTT.

This sequence joins TRBV19 and TRBJ2-7, with 7 nucleotides matching TRBD2. Looked up from germline, CDR1 is LNHDA and CDR2 is SQIVND (reference sequence). Trimming cost V 11 bases and J 5 bases; bases outside gene matches: 15. This CDR3 is built from 14 residues. This chain's CDR3 is CALPGGRGKHEQYV. The CDR3, as DNA: TGTGCCCTCCCGGGAGGTCGGGGGAAGCACGAGCAGTACGTC.

The J gene is TRBJ1-5, the V gene TRBV29-1; D is ambiguous. Trimming pared 4 bases from V and 2 bases from J, leaving 6 bases between. The CDR3 loop spans 12 amino acids. Germline loops: CDR1 SQVTM, CDR2 ANQGSEA. CDR3 region: CSVGEGNQPQHF. For the CDR3, the DNA is TGCAGCGTTGGGGAGGGCAATCAGCCCCAGCATTTT.

This chain joins TRBV28 and TRBJ1-2, with TRBD1 matching 7 bases. After removal of 3 bases from V and 8 bases from J, the junction contained 6 bases not matched to a gene. CDR3 length equals 13 residues. The V gene's germline CDR1 is MDHEN and CDR2 SYDVKM. The CDR3 DNA reads TGTGCCAGCAGTTTTAACACAGGGGAGGGCTACACCTTC. This gives the protein CASSFNTGEGYTF.

The V and J genes are TRBV12-3 or TRBV12-4 and TRBJ1-5; 7 nucleotides match TRBD1. V shed 5 bases and J 7 bases; nucleotides not matched to a gene: 5. The CDR3 runs 13 residues. The CDR3 DNA is TGTGCCAGCAGTAGACAGGGCGACCAGCCCCAGCATTTT. The encoded protein is CASSRQGDQPQHF.

The genes are TRBV4-2 and TRBJ2-1, with TRBD2 matching 9 bases. With V trimmed by 0 bases and J by 9 bases, 12 bases remained unmatched. The germline V gene encodes CDR1 LGHNA and CDR2 YNFKEQ. This CDR3 has 17 amino acids. This CDR3 reads CASSQEFTAREGGEQFF. Written as DNA, the CDR3 is TGTGCCAGCAGCCAAGAATTCACGGCGCGGGAGGGGGGTGAGCAGTTCTTC.

The chain uses TRBV10-2 and TRBJ1-3; D unclear. The ends were cut back, 8 bases at V and 4 bases at J, with 6 bases in the middle. The V gene's germline CDR1 is WSHSY and CDR2 SAAADI. This CDR3 is 11 amino acids long. The DNA for the CDR3 is TGCGCCAGCGCCGGGGGAAACACCATATATTTT. This gives the protein CASAGGNTIYF.

The chain uses TRBV19 and TRBJ1-1; possibly TRBD1 for D (5 bases). Germline CDR1 is LNHDA and CDR2 is SQIVND (reference sequence). The CDR3 extends over 13 amino acids. Trimming removed 7 bases at V and 1 base at J, with 10 bases between. CDR3 region: CASKYRGNTEAFF. CDR3 coding DNA: TGTGCCAGTAAGTATAGGGGGAACACTGAAGCTTTCTTT.

The gene calls are TRBV4-1 and TRBJ1-2; D is uncertain. In germline, CDR1 is MGHRA, CDR2 YSYEKL. V was pared by 2 bases and J by 6 bases, with 10 bases between. The CDR3 runs 13 residues. CDR3 in amino acids: CASSQRAGNGYTF. CDR3 DNA: TGCGCCAGCAGCCAAAGGGCGGGGAATGGCTACACCTTC.

The chain is built from TRBV7-9 and TRBJ1-2; 7 bases are a match to TRBD1. V was clipped by 5 bases and J by 5 bases; unmatched bases: 11. CDR3 length equals 15 residues. The germline CDR1 and CDR2 sequences are SEHNR and FQNEAQ (reference sequence). In DNA form, the CDR3 reads TGTGCCAGCAGCCTATGGGACAGAGAGATTTATGGCTACACCTTC. It translates to CASSLWDREIYGYTF. Filled out from reference TRBV7-9 and TRBJ1-2, the complete variable domain reads DTGVSQNPRHKITKRGQNVTFRCDPISEHNRLYWYRQTLGQGPEFLTYFQNEAQLEKSRLLSDRFSAERPKGSFSTLEIQRTEQGDSAMYLCASSLWDREIYGYTFGSGTRLTVV.

This clone was seen more than once but under ten times. The chain links TRBV6-1 to TRBJ1-5; D might be TRBD1 (6 bases). V was shortened by 1 base and J by 0 bases, with 16 bases between the two germline ends. The CDR3 covers 18 residues. Germline V CDR1 and CDR2: MNHNS, SASEGT. The CDR3, as DNA: TGTGCCAGCAGTGAAGAGGTTCCAGGGGTCTATAGCAATCAGCCCCAGCATTTT. Its translation: CASSEEVPGVYSNQPQHF.

The chain carries TRBV2 and TRBJ1-5; TRBD1 matches at 7 bases. The ends lost 6 bases at V and 1 base at J; junction bases unmatched: 9. CDR1 SNHLY and CDR2 FYNNEI come from the germline V gene. This CDR3 is 16 amino acids long. The DNA of the CDR3 is TGTGCCAGCAGCCCACGGGGACAGACAAGCAATCAGCCCCAGCATTTT. This sequence encodes CASSPRGQTSNQPQHF.